These 15 T cell receptor beta chains share one sample of origin, sequenced in a study of radiotherapy plus CTLA-4 blockade in lung cancer. Libraries were prepared by immunoSEQ multiplex PCR; TCRdb keeps only in-frame clonotypes and omits some of them. The table lists around 86,000 clones, around 83% of them singletons. The starting material was peripheral blood, obtained from a patient treated with radiotherapy plus ipilimumab. These receptors were taken from a human donor with non-small cell lung cancer who had stable disease on radiotherapy plus ipilimumab.

This clone was seen once. This rearrangement joins TRBV25-1 to TRBJ2-3, with a possible D match to TRBD1 (5 bases). The CDR3 is made up of 15 amino acids. V was clipped by 3 bases and J by 5 bases, with 15 bases between them. CDR1 and CDR2 (germline): MGHDK, SYGVNS. The CDR3 loop reads CASSDWLAQGDTQYF. CDR3 DNA: TGTGCCAGCAGTGATTGGCTGGCCCAGGGAGATACGCAGTATTTT. Variable domain in full (rest from reference TRBV25-1 and TRBJ2-3): EADIYQTPRYLVIGTGKKITLECSQTMGHDKMYWYQQDPGMELHLIHYSYGVNSTEKGDLSSESTVSRIRTEHFPLTLESARPSHTSQYLCASSDWLAQGDTQYFGPGTRLTVL.

The genes are TRBV6-1 and TRBJ2-7, with D possibly being TRBD1 (6 bases). Looked up from germline, CDR1 is MNHNS and CDR2 is SASEGT. V was trimmed by 6 bases and J by 0 bases, leaving 12 bases between them. This CDR3 is 14 amino acids long. The CDR3: CASSRGDTSYEQYF. The CDR3 DNA sequence: TGTGCCAGCAGCCGAGGGGACACCTCCTACGAGCAGTACTTC.

The rearrangement links TRBV19 to TRBJ2-3, with TRBD2 identical over 12 bases. Germline trimming cut 5 bases from V and 4 bases from J; bases unmatched to any gene: 4. Germline CDR1 reads LNHDA; CDR2 reads SQIVND (reference sequence). The CDR3 has 15 amino acids. The CDR3 nucleotides are TGTGCCAGTAGTTCTGGACTAGCGGGGTCAGATACGCAGTATTTT. It specifies CASSSGLAGSDTQYF.

The V and J genes are TRBV7-2 and TRBJ2-3, with D perhaps TRBD1 (5 bases). The CDR3 loop spans 18 amino acids. Looked up from germline, CDR1 is SGHTA and CDR2 is FQGNSA. The V end was cut by 6 bases, the J end by 3 bases, with 25 bases between. The CDR3 reads CASSYTSSGGATTDTQYF. Here the CDR3 DNA reads TGTGCCAGCAGTTACACAAGCTCTGGTGGGGCCACTACAGATACGCAGTATTTT.

The gene calls are TRBV5-1 and TRBJ1-5; tentative D call: TRBD1 (6 bases). Trimming took 0 bases from V and 2 from J, leaving 12 bases between them. Per the germline V gene, CDR1 is SGHRS and CDR2 is YFSETQ. The CDR3 has 16 residues. In DNA form, the CDR3 reads TGCGCCAGCAGCTTGGGTCCTCAGGGGCGCAATCAGCCCCAGCATTTT. This gives the protein CASSLGPQGRNQPQHF.

This chain links TRBV18 with TRBJ1-5, with D perhaps matching TRBD1 (6 bases). V was shortened by 3 bases and J by 4 bases, with 10 bases between the two germline ends. The germline gives CDR1 KGHSH, CDR2 LQKENI. The CDR3 is made up of 14 amino acids. CDR3 in DNA: TGTGCCAGCTCACCTGCAGGGGATAATCAGCCCCAGCATTTT. It yields the protein CASSPAGDNQPQHF. The whole variable domain, filled in from reference TRBV18 and TRBJ1-5, reads NAGVMQNPRHLVRRRGQEARLRCSPMKGHSHVYWYRQLPEEGLKFMVYLQKENIIDESGMPKERFSAEFPKEGPSILRIQQVVRGDSAAYFCASSPAGDNQPQHFGDGTRLSIL.

The chain carries TRBV19 and TRBJ1-4; 7 bases align to TRBD1. This CDR3 has 14 amino acids. CDR1 is LNHDA and CDR2 is SQIVND in the germline V gene (reference sequence). The J segment lost 4 bases and the V segment lost 5 bases, leaving 4 bases of the junction unmatched. The CDR3 DNA is TGTGCCAGTAGTCCGGGACAGCTTAATGAAAAACTGTTTTTT. This gives the protein CASSPGQLNEKLFF.

The chain joins TRBV9 to TRBJ1-2, with D maybe TRBD1 (6 bases). Germline V gene sequence: CDR1 SGDLS, CDR2 YYNGEE. Trimming took 5 bases from V and 9 from J, leaving 14 bases between them. This CDR3 region has 12 residues. The CDR3 nucleotides read TGTGCCAGCAGAGAAACCAGGGGTAGCTACACCTTC. Translation gives CASRETRGSYTF.

CDR3 in DNA: TGTGCCAGCAGCCCGGGGACAGTGAACACTGAAGCTTTCTTT. Its protein product is CASSPGTVNTEAFF. This rearrangement joins TRBV7-8 to TRBJ1-1; 7 positions match TRBD1. Germline CDR1 and CDR2: SGHVS and FQNEAQ. The CDR3 has 14 residues. Trimming at V came to 5 bases and at J to 0 bases, leaving 3 bases not matched to a gene. Full variable domain (outside the CDR3, taken from reference TRBV7-8 and TRBJ1-1): GAGVSQSPRYKVAKRGQDVALRCDPISGHVSLFWYQQALGQGPEFLTYFQNEAQLDKSGLPSDRFFAERPEGSVSTLKIQRTQQEDSAVYLCASSPGTVNTEAFFGQGTRLTVV.

This chain connects TRBV5-1 to TRBJ2-1; 7 nucleotides match TRBD2. Germline CDR1 reads SGHRS; CDR2 reads YFSETQ. V shed 2 bases, J shed 7 bases, and the junction held 12 bases outside the gene matches. The CDR3 is 16 amino acids. CDR3: CASSFRLAPEGNEQFF. In nucleotides, the CDR3 is TGCGCCAGCAGCTTTCGACTAGCTCCAGAGGGTAATGAGCAGTTCTTC.

The J gene is TRBJ1-5, the V gene TRBV2; TRBD1 might be the D (6 bases). V lost 7 bases and J lost 0, with 16 bases in between. The germline V gene has CDR1 SNHLY and CDR2 FYNNEI. The CDR3 sequence is 16 residues long. CDR3 region: CASIGTKGGSNQPQHF. In nucleotides, the CDR3 is TGTGCCAGCATAGGAACTAAGGGGGGTAGCAATCAGCCCCAGCATTTT. Filled out from reference TRBV2 and TRBJ1-5, the complete variable domain reads EPEVTQTPSHQVTQMGQEVILRCVPISNHLYFYWYRQILGQKVEFLVSFYNNEISEKSEIFDDQFSVERPDGSNFTLKIRSTKLEDSAMYFCASIGTKGGSNQPQHFGDGTRLSIL.

V and J are TRBV16 and TRBJ1-2, with no clear D. V was cut by 4 bases and J by 8 bases, with 8 bases left in between. Germline V gene lookup returns CDR1 KGHSY and CDR2 FQNENV. The length of the CDR3 is 11 residues. CDR3 nucleotide sequence: TGTGCCAGCAGCCTACGACTGGGCTACACCTTC. It translates to CASSLRLGYTF.

V is TRBV2 and J is TRBJ2-5, with D hard to call. The DNA end is more similar to TRBJ2-7, so the J call may be wrong. CDR3 length: 13 residues. Looked up from germline, CDR1 is SNHLY and CDR2 is FYNNEI. The CDR3 loop is CASSENRSYEQYF. The CDR3 nucleotides are TGTGCCAGCAGTGAAAACCGGTCCTACGAGCAGTACTTC.

The chain carries TRBV28 and TRBJ1-3; D perhaps matches TRBD1 (6 bases). The V end was cut by 3 bases, the J end by 4 bases, with 16 bases between. The CDR3 totals 16 residues. In germline, CDR1 is MDHEN, CDR2 SYDVKM. In DNA form, the CDR3 reads TGTGCCAGCAGTTTGGCCTCAGGGGTCTTAGGAAACACCATATATTTT. This codes for CASSLASGVLGNTIYF.

This chain links TRBV19 with TRBJ1-5; D is unresolved. This CDR3 spans 15 amino acids. Per the germline V gene, CDR1 is LNHDA and CDR2 is SQIVND (reference sequence). V was clipped by 5 bases and J by 2 bases, with 13 bases between them. CDR3 in DNA: TGTGCCAGTAGTGAGGCCCATGCGGGCAATCAGCCCCAGCATTTT. Translation: CASSEAHAGNQPQHF.